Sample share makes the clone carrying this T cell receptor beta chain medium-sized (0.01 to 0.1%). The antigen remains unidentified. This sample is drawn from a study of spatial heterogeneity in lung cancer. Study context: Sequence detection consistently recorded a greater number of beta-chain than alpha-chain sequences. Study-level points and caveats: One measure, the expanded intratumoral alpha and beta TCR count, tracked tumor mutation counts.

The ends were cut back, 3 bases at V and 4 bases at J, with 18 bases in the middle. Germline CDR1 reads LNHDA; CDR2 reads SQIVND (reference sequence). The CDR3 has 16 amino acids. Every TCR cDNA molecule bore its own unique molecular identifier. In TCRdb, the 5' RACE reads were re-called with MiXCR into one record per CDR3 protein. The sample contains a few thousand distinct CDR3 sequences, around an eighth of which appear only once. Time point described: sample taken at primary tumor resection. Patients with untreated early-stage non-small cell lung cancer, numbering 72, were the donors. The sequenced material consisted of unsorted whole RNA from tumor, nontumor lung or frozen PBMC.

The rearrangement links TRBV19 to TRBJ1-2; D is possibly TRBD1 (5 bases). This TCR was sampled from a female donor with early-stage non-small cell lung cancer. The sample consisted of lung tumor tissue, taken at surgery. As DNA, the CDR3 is TGTGCCAGTAGTATCCCCCGCGCCGGGACCTTCTATGGCTACACCTTC. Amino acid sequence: CASSIPRAGTFYGYTF.